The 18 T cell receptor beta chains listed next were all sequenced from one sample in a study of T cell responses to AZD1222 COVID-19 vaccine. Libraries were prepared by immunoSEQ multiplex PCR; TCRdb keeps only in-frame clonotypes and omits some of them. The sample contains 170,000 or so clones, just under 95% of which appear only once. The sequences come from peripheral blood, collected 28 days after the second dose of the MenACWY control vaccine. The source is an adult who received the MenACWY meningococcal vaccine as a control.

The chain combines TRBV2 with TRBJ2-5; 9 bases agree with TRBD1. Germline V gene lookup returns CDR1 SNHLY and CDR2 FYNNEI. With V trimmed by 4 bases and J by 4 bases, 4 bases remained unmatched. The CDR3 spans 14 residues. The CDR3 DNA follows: TGTGCCAGCAGTGTGACAGGGGGTGGAGAGACCCAGTACTTC. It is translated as CASSVTGGGETQYF. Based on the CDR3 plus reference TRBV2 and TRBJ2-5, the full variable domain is EPEVTQTPSHQVTQMGQEVILRCVPISNHLYFYWYRQILGQKVEFLVSFYNNEISEKSEIFDDQFSVERPDGSNFTLKIRSTKLEDSAMYFCASSVTGGGETQYFGPGTRLLVL.

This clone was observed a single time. The CDR3 protein is CASSEGTGGQTQYF. CDR3 nucleotides: TGTGCCAGCAGTGAAGGGACAGGGGGGCAGACCCAGTACTTC. The chain carries TRBV6-1 and TRBJ2-5; 10 bases align to TRBD1. Germline CDR1 MNHNS, CDR2 SASEGT. With V trimmed by 1 base and J by 6 bases, 2 bases remained unmatched. The CDR3 totals 14 residues.

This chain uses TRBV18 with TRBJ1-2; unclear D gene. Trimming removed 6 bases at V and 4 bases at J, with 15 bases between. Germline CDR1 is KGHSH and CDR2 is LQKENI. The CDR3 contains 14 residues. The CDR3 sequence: CASSPSPGPYGYTF. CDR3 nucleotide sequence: TGTGCCAGCTCTCCTTCTCCGGGCCCCTATGGCTACACCTTC.

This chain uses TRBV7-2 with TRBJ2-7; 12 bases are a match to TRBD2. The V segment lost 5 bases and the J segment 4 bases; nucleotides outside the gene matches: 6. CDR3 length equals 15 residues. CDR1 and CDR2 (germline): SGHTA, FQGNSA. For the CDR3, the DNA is TGTGCCAGCAGCCCGCTAGCGGGGGGGGTTTACGAGCAGTACTTC. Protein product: CASSPLAGGVYEQYF.

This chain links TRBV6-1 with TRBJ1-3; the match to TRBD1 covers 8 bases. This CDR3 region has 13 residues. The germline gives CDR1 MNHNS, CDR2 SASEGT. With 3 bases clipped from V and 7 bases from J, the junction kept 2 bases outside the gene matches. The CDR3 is CASSEDRANTIYF. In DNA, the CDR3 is TGTGCCAGCAGTGAGGACAGGGCGAACACCATATATTTT.

The CDR3 reads CASSYSGTANNEQFF. CDR3 nucleotides: TGTGCCAGCAGTTACTCCGGGACCGCTAACAATGAGCAGTTCTTC. The chain employs TRBV6-5 and TRBJ2-1; D is possibly TRBD1 or TRBD2 (5 bases each). Trimming pared 0 bases from V and 5 bases from J, leaving 11 bases between. Germline-derived CDR1 and CDR2 are MNHEY and SVGAGI. The CDR3 spans 15 residues.

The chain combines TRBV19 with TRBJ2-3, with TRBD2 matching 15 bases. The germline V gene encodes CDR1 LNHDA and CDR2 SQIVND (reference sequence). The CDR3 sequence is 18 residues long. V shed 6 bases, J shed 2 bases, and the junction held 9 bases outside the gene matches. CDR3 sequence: CASRNAGTSGGSTDTQYF. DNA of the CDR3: TGTGCCAGTAGGAACGCCGGGACTAGCGGGGGGTCCACAGATACGCAGTATTTT.

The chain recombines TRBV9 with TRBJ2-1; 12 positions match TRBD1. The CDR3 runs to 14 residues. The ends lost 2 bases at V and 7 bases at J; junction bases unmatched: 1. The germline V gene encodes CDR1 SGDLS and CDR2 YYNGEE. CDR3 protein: CASSVGQGANEQFF. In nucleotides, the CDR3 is TGTGCCAGCAGCGTGGGACAGGGGGCGAATGAGCAGTTCTTC.

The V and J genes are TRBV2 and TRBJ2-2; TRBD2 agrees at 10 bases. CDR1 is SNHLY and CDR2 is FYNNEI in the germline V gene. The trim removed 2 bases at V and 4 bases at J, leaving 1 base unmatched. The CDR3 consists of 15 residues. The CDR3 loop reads CASSELAGATGELFF. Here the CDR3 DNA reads TGTGCCAGCAGTGAACTAGCGGGGGCCACCGGGGAGCTGTTTTTT.

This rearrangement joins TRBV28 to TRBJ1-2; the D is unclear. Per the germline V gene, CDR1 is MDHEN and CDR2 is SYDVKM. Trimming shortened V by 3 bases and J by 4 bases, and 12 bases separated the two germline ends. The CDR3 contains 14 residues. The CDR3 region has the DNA TGTGCCAGCAGTTTTGTACAAGCGGGCTATGGCTACACCTTC. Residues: CASSFVQAGYGYTF.

Written as DNA, the CDR3 is TGTGCCACCAGCAGACCCGAGGGGAACACTGAAGCTTTCTTT. Amino acids: CATSRPEGNTEAFF. The V gene is TRBV15, the J gene TRBJ1-1; D remains ambiguous. Between the trimmed V and J ends, which lost 2 bases and 1 base, there was a span of 8 bases. The CDR3 covers 14 residues. CDR1 is LNHNV, CDR2 YYDKDF, per germline (reference sequence).

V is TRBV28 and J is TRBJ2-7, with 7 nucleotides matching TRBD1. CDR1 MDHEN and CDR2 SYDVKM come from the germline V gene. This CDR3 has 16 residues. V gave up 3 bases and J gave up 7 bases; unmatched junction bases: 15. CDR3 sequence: CASSLPGTEMYLEQYF. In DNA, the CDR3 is TGTGCCAGCAGTTTGCCCGGGACAGAAATGTACTTGGAGCAGTACTTC.

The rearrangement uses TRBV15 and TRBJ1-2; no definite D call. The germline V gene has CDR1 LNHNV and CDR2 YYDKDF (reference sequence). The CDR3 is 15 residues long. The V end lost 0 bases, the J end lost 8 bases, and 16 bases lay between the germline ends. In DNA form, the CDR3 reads TGTGCCACCAGCAGAGATTTAGGCCCGGGCGGAGGCTACACCTTC. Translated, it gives CATSRDLGPGGGYTF.

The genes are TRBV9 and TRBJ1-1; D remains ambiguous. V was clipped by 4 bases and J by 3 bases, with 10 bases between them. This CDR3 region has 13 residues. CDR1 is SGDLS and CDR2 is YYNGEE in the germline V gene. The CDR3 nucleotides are TGTGCCAGCAGCCTCGACTGGGACACTGAAGCTTTCTTT. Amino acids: CASSLDWDTEAFF.

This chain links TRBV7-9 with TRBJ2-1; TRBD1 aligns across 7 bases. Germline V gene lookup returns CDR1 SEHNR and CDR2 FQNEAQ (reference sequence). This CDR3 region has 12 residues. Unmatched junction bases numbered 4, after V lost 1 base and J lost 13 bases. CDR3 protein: CASSLDKGAQFF. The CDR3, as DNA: TGTGCCAGCAGCTTAGACAAGGGGGCCCAGTTCTTC.

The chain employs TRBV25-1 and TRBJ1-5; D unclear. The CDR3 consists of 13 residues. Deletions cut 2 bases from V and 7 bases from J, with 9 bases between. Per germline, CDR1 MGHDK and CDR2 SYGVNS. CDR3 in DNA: TGTGCCAGCAGTGAAGGTCAGCGACAGCCCCAGCATTTT. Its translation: CASSEGQRQPQHF.

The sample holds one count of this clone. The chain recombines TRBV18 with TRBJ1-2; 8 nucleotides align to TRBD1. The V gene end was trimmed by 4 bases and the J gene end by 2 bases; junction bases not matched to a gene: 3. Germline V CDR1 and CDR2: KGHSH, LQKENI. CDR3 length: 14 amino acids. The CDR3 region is CASSRGQGNYGYTF. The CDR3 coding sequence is TGTGCCAGCTCACGTGGACAGGGAAACTATGGCTACACCTTC.

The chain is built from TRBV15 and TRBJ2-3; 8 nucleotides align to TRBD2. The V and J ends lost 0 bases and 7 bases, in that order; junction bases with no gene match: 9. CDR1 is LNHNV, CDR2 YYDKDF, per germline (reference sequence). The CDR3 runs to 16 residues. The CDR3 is CATSRDPPGGPNTQYF. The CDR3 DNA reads TGTGCCACCAGCAGAGATCCCCCGGGGGGGCCGAATACGCAGTATTTT.